Sequencing of this T cell receptor beta chain was carried out in a study of CD8 T cells in Susac syndrome. RNA, at about 0.5 to 1 ug, was reverse transcribed with random hexamers. From the immunoSEQ multiplex PCR reads, TCRdb called clonotypes with MiXCR, one entry per CDR3 protein. Here the sample spans some 97,000 distinct CDR3 sequences, about 95% being singletons. CDR1 is SQVTM, CDR2 ANQGSEA, per germline. CDR3 length equals 11 residues. This clonotype came up once. Antigen unknown. Study outcomes and limitations: Clonal expansion was present among Susac CD8+ cells. This expansion reached its peak in TEMRA cells and in active patients.

The sample consisted of CD8+ T cells from PBMCs. The V call is TRBV29-1, the J call TRBJ2-1; D is possibly TRBD2 (6 bases). The TCR sequence derives from a human donor with Susac syndrome. Written as DNA, the CDR3 is TGCAGTCTGGGTGGGGGGAATGAGCAGTTCTTC. It is translated as CSLGGGNEQFF.